A selection of T cell receptor beta chains follows, all from one sample in a study of blood T cells in healthy people across ages. TCRdb recomputed calls from the 5' RACE reads with MiXCR, one row per CDR3 protein. This table has 1.5 million to 2 million distinct CDR3 sequences, 35% to 50% appearing once. The sample consisted of blood. The receptor set was obtained from a human donor in good health. Both conserved end residues are part of each CDR3. Fields, in order: J gene, clone size, V gene, D gene, CDR3 DNA, CDR3 protein. D genes are given only for firm matches. A row's size may be missing; if present it is once, few, many or a size class.

j_gene: TRBJ1-2; abundance: NA; v_gene: TRBV20-1; d_gene: NA; CDR3nt: TGCAGTGTTAGCAATCTTCAGGGTTTTTATAACTATGGCTACACCTTC; CDR3aa: CSVSNLQGFYNYGYTF
j_gene: TRBJ2-3; abundance: NA; v_gene: TRBV25-1; d_gene: TRBD1; CDR3nt: TGTGCCAGCAGTGCCCTCGGGACAGGGGGCCCAGATACGCAGTATTTT; CDR3aa: CASSALGTGGPDTQYF
j_gene: TRBJ2-5; abundance: few; v_gene: TRBV27; d_gene: TRBD1; CDR3nt: TGTGCCAGCAGACTTAAACAGGGGGCAGTAGAGCAGTACTTC; CDR3aa: CASRLKQGAVEQYF
j_gene: TRBJ1-6; abundance: NA; v_gene: TRBV4-2; d_gene: TRBD1; CDR3nt: TGTGCCAGCAGTTTTGGGACAGCCCGACCCCTCCACTTT; CDR3aa: CASSFGTARPLHF
j_gene: TRBJ2-7; abundance: NA; v_gene: TRBV5-6; d_gene: NA; CDR3nt: TGTGCCAGCAGCTTGAAATTGAGGTCGGCAGCCTTCTCCTACGAGCAGTACTTC; CDR3aa: CASSLKLRSAAFSYEQYF
j_gene: TRBJ1-1; abundance: NA; v_gene: TRBV10-3; d_gene: NA; CDR3nt: TGTGCCATCAGCCCCGGACAGCCCAACACTGAAGCTTTCTTT; CDR3aa: CAISPGQPNTEAFF
j_gene: TRBJ2-1; abundance: NA; v_gene: TRBV9; d_gene: NA; CDR3nt: TGTGCCAGCAGCGTAGTTTCAGGGGCGCCGGATGAGCAGTTCTTC; CDR3aa: CASSVVSGAPDEQFF
j_gene: TRBJ2-5; abundance: NA; v_gene: TRBV10-3; d_gene: NA; CDR3nt: TGTGCCATCACCCGGGCCGACGGGGAGACCCAGTACTTC; CDR3aa: CAITRADGETQYF
j_gene: TRBJ2-3; abundance: NA; v_gene: TRBV20-1; d_gene: NA; CDR3nt: TGCAGTGCCCAGAGCCCCCAGGGATCCATGAATACGCAGTATTTT; CDR3aa: CSAQSPQGSMNTQYF
j_gene: TRBJ2-3; abundance: NA; v_gene: TRBV7-9; d_gene: NA; CDR3nt: TGTGCCAGCATCAGGGAAGCAGATACGCAGTATTTT; CDR3aa: CASIREADTQYF
j_gene: TRBJ2-3; abundance: NA; v_gene: TRBV7-2; d_gene: NA; CDR3nt: TGTGCCAGCAGTTTAAGACTAGTCACAGATACGCAGTATTTT; CDR3aa: CASSLRLVTDTQYF
j_gene: TRBJ2-7; abundance: once; v_gene: TRBV5-1; d_gene: TRBD1; CDR3nt: TGCGCCAGCAGCCGTTCCGGGACAGGGGTCTACGAGCAGTACTTC; CDR3aa: CASSRSGTGVYEQYF
j_gene: TRBJ2-3; abundance: few; v_gene: TRBV2; d_gene: NA; CDR3nt: TGTGCCAGCAGCATCGCCACAGATACGCAGTATTTT; CDR3aa: CASSIATDTQYF
j_gene: TRBJ1-1; abundance: NA; v_gene: TRBV12-3/TRBV12-4; d_gene: NA; CDR3nt: TGTGCCAGCAGTTTATGGGGATTGGGGGCGATGGCTTTCTTT; CDR3aa: CASSLWGLGAMAFF
j_gene: TRBJ1-5; abundance: NA; v_gene: TRBV15; d_gene: NA; CDR3nt: TGTGCCACCAGCAGAGGGGAACAGCTTAGCAATCAGCCCCAGCATTTT; CDR3aa: CATSRGEQLSNQPQHF
j_gene: TRBJ2-7; abundance: NA; v_gene: TRBV7-6; d_gene: NA; CDR3nt: TGTGCCAGCAGCTTACGGTACGGAAACTACGAGCAGTACTTC; CDR3aa: CASSLRYGNYEQYF
j_gene: TRBJ1-2; abundance: few; v_gene: TRBV20-1; d_gene: NA; CDR3nt: TGCAGTGCTAGGACGGAAATAAATGGCTACACCTTC; CDR3aa: CSARTEINGYTF
j_gene: TRBJ2-1; abundance: NA; v_gene: TRBV20-1; d_gene: TRBD1; CDR3nt: TGCAGTGCTAGACGGACAGGGATTGGTGGCGGGAATGAGCAGTTCTTC; CDR3aa: CSARRTGIGGGNEQFF
j_gene: TRBJ1-2; abundance: NA; v_gene: TRBV28; d_gene: NA; CDR3nt: TGTGCCAGCGGTTTGAGTGACTATGGCTACACCTTC; CDR3aa: CASGLSDYGYTF
j_gene: TRBJ1-2; abundance: NA; v_gene: TRBV5-5; d_gene: NA; CDR3nt: TGTGCCAGCAGCTTAAATACGGATGGCTACACCTTC; CDR3aa: CASSLNTDGYTF
j_gene: TRBJ2-5; abundance: NA; v_gene: TRBV7-2; d_gene: TRBD1; CDR3nt: TGTGCCAGCAGCTCGGGGAGGGACAGGGGGCCACAAGAGACCCAGTACTTC; CDR3aa: CASSSGRDRGPQETQYF
j_gene: TRBJ2-5; abundance: NA; v_gene: TRBV2; d_gene: NA; CDR3nt: TGTGCCAGCAGTTCGCCCCCTCCCCTCCTAAATCAAGAGACCCAGTACTTC; CDR3aa: CASSSPPPLLNQETQYF
j_gene: TRBJ2-7; abundance: few; v_gene: TRBV5-1; d_gene: TRBD1; CDR3nt: TGCGCCAGCAGCTTGGGGGGAAACAGGGGTCCCTACGAGCAGTACTTC; CDR3aa: CASSLGGNRGPYEQYF
j_gene: TRBJ1-2; abundance: few; v_gene: TRBV4-2; d_gene: TRBD1; CDR3nt: TGCGCCAGCAGCCAGCCGGGACAGGGGAACTATGGCTACACCTTC; CDR3aa: CASSQPGQGNYGYTF
j_gene: TRBJ2-7; abundance: few; v_gene: TRBV5-1; d_gene: NA; CDR3nt: TGCGCCAGCAGCTTGTCGGGTTTCCCCCGGGACGAGCAGTACTTC; CDR3aa: CASSLSGFPRDEQYF
j_gene: TRBJ2-1; abundance: NA; v_gene: TRBV19; d_gene: NA; CDR3nt: TGTGCCAGTAGTATGGCCATCTCCTACAATGAGCAGTTCTTC; CDR3aa: CASSMAISYNEQFF
j_gene: TRBJ2-1; abundance: NA; v_gene: TRBV20-1; d_gene: TRBD2; CDR3nt: TGCAGTGCGCAACTAGCGGGGGGGGCCAATGAGCAGTTCTTC; CDR3aa: CSAQLAGGANEQFF
j_gene: TRBJ2-5; abundance: many; v_gene: TRBV10-3; d_gene: TRBD2; CDR3nt: TGTGCCACGCGGGGGGACCAAGAGACCCAGTACTTC; CDR3aa: CATRGDQETQYF
j_gene: TRBJ1-1; abundance: NA; v_gene: TRBV7-8; d_gene: NA; CDR3nt: TGTGCCAGCAGCCCCAGACAGAGAAACACTGAAGCTTTCTTT; CDR3aa: CASSPRQRNTEAFF
j_gene: TRBJ2-1; abundance: NA; v_gene: TRBV7-3; d_gene: NA; CDR3nt: TGTGCCAGCAGCTTAAACGGGCTAGGTTACAATGAGCAGTTCTTC; CDR3aa: CASSLNGLGYNEQFF
j_gene: TRBJ2-3; abundance: few; v_gene: TRBV9; d_gene: NA; CDR3nt: TGTGCCAGCAGCGTGGAGGACAGAAAGGATCTTGGTTATAGCACAGATACGCAGTATTTT; CDR3aa: CASSVEDRKDLGYSTDTQYF
j_gene: TRBJ2-7; abundance: NA; v_gene: TRBV28; d_gene: NA; CDR3nt: TGTGCCAGCAGTTCCCCCGTTAGCGAGCAGTACTTC; CDR3aa: CASSSPVSEQYF
j_gene: TRBJ1-5; abundance: few; v_gene: TRBV15; d_gene: NA; CDR3nt: TGTGCCACCAGCAGCGCCCCGGCGGAGGGTCGCCAGCCCCAGCATTTT; CDR3aa: CATSSAPAEGRQPQHF
j_gene: TRBJ1-6; abundance: few; v_gene: TRBV7-3; d_gene: TRBD1; CDR3nt: TGTGCCAGCAGCTTAATTGCAGGGGGCGGTTCACCCCTCCACTTT; CDR3aa: CASSLIAGGGSPLHF
j_gene: TRBJ1-4; abundance: NA; v_gene: TRBV29-1; d_gene: NA; CDR3nt: TGCAGCGCTACAGGGTACGGGGCTAATGAAAAACTGTTTTTT; CDR3aa: CSATGYGANEKLFF
j_gene: TRBJ2-7; abundance: few; v_gene: TRBV4-2; d_gene: NA; CDR3nt: TGTGCCAGCAGCCAAGATTTGGCGTTCGAGCAGTACTTC; CDR3aa: CASSQDLAFEQYF
j_gene: TRBJ2-7; abundance: many; v_gene: TRBV7-9; d_gene: NA; CDR3nt: TGTGCCAGCAGCCTTCAGGGGCTGGCCTACGAGCAGTACTTC; CDR3aa: CASSLQGLAYEQYF
j_gene: TRBJ2-3; abundance: many; v_gene: TRBV30; d_gene: NA; CDR3nt: TGTGCCTGGAGTTTCCAACAACGGGATACGCAGTATTTT; CDR3aa: CAWSFQQRDTQYF
j_gene: TRBJ1-2; abundance: NA; v_gene: TRBV28; d_gene: NA; CDR3nt: TGTGCCAGCAGTCCATTATCCACCCAGGGAAAGGCTAACTATGGCTACACCTTC; CDR3aa: CASSPLSTQGKANYGYTF
j_gene: TRBJ2-1; abundance: NA; v_gene: TRBV20-1; d_gene: NA; CDR3nt: TGCAGTGCTGTCAATTCGGGGCACAATGAGCAGTTCTTC; CDR3aa: CSAVNSGHNEQFF
j_gene: TRBJ2-7; abundance: NA; v_gene: TRBV6-5; d_gene: NA; CDR3nt: TGTGCCAGCAGTTACCATCGGACCTCCTACAATGAGCAGTACTTC; CDR3aa: CASSYHRTSYNEQYF
j_gene: TRBJ1-6; abundance: NA; v_gene: TRBV6-2/TRBV6-3; d_gene: TRBD1; CDR3nt: TGTGCCAGCAGTTACTCGTTGGGGACAGCCAATAATTCACCCCTCCACTTT; CDR3aa: CASSYSLGTANNSPLHF
j_gene: TRBJ2-1; abundance: many; v_gene: TRBV5-1; d_gene: TRBD1; CDR3nt: TGCGCCAGCAGCTTGGGACAGGGGGCTTTCCATGAGCAGTTCTTC; CDR3aa: CASSLGQGAFHEQFF
j_gene: TRBJ2-7; abundance: once; v_gene: TRBV7-2; d_gene: NA; CDR3nt: TGTGCCAGCAGCTCCCACTCGAGGCAGAATTACGAGCAGTACTTC; CDR3aa: CASSSHSRQNYEQYF
j_gene: TRBJ1-4; abundance: few; v_gene: TRBV29-1; d_gene: TRBD1; CDR3nt: TGCAGCGTCCAACAGGGGAGGGGTGAAAAACTGTTTTTT; CDR3aa: CSVQQGRGEKLFF
j_gene: TRBJ2-7; abundance: once; v_gene: TRBV29-1; d_gene: TRBD1; CDR3nt: TGCAGCGTTGGACAGGGTGACTACGAGCAGTACTTC; CDR3aa: CSVGQGDYEQYF
j_gene: TRBJ1-4; abundance: few; v_gene: TRBV4-1; d_gene: NA; CDR3nt: TGCGCCAGCAGCTATTACTTACAGGGCCCTGAAAAACTGTTTTTT; CDR3aa: CASSYYLQGPEKLFF
j_gene: TRBJ2-5; abundance: NA; v_gene: TRBV20-1; d_gene: NA; CDR3nt: TGCAGTGCCTCCGGCGCAGCACAAGAGACCCAGTACTTC; CDR3aa: CSASGAAQETQYF
j_gene: TRBJ2-5; abundance: NA; v_gene: TRBV11-2; d_gene: NA; CDR3nt: TGTGCCAGCAGCTCCTATAGGGGGGTTAAGACCCAGTACTTC; CDR3aa: CASSSYRGVKTQYF
j_gene: TRBJ1-2; abundance: NA; v_gene: TRBV5-6; d_gene: TRBD1; CDR3nt: TGTGCCAGCAGCGGGACCGGGACAGCGGATGGCTACACCTTC; CDR3aa: CASSGTGTADGYTF
j_gene: TRBJ2-2; abundance: NA; v_gene: TRBV12-3/TRBV12-4; d_gene: NA; CDR3nt: TGTGCCAGCAGTTTGCCCACCGGGGAGCTGTTTTTT; CDR3aa: CASSLPTGELFF
j_gene: TRBJ2-1; abundance: NA; v_gene: TRBV6-2/TRBV6-3; d_gene: TRBD2; CDR3nt: TGTGCCAGCATGACAGCGGGGGTTGAGCAGTTCTTC; CDR3aa: CASMTAGVEQFF